The TCR beta chain described here comes from a study of blood T cell repertoires in COVID-19. Across the whole study: Researchers got acute and convalescent COVID-19 samples from the United States, Italy and Spain. Nucleic acid was either cDNA or gDNA, and it came from T cells, B-cell-depleted T cells, or PBMCs.

Trimming left V 4 bases short and J 5 bases short, with 17 bases between. The germline gives CDR1 MRHNA, CDR2 SNTAGT. The length of the CDR3 is 15 residues. Under the authors' procedure: Reference gene primer amplification in the assay estimated nucleated cell counts. Profiling relied on immunoSEQ multiplex PCR, and the TCRdb table lists in-frame clones only, not all of them. For V, J and clone size, that table is used; D and trimming come from the DNA. The sample yields 55,000 to 75,000 clones, over 75% seen once. The TCR comes from a man aged 45-65 years with active COVID-19. The chain couples TRBV6-4 to TRBJ2-5; weak D call: TRBD2 (7 bases). Specimen: peripheral blood. For the CDR3, the DNA is TGTGCCAGCAGTGTACGCGGGGGCGCCCGGGAGACCCAGTACTTC. This codes for CASSVRGGARETQYF.